The 15 T cell receptor beta chains reported below all come from one sample, sequenced in a study of T cells after yellow fever vaccination. MiXCR was run by TCRdb on the 5' RACE reads, yielding one entry per CDR3 protein. The repertoire holds some 320,000 distinct CDR3 sequences, with roughly 4.3% as singletons. This sample comprised PBMCs, obtained 5 days after the yellow fever booster vaccination. Receptor source: a man aged 18 to 35 who received the YFV17D yellow fever vaccine.

This clonotype has ten or more counts. The chain employs TRBV7-2 and TRBJ1-6; D is perhaps TRBD1 (5 bases). Deletions cut 1 base from V and 7 bases from J, with 14 bases between. CDR3 length: 16 residues. CDR1 SGHTA and CDR2 FQGNSA come from the germline V gene. The DNA of the CDR3 is TGTGCCAGCAGCTTAGTGGGCAGGGCGAAGAATTCACCCCTCCACTTT. Translated: CASSLVGRAKNSPLHF.

V is TRBV7-2 and J is TRBJ2-1; no firm D call. The germline V gene encodes CDR1 SGHTA and CDR2 FQGNSA. V lost 1 base, J lost 10 bases, and 8 bases lay in between. The length of the CDR3 is 12 residues. The CDR3 reads CASSLGPSEQFF. Written as DNA, the CDR3 is TGTGCCAGCAGCTTAGGGCCGAGCGAGCAGTTCTTC.

This clonotype was counted between two and nine times. The chain uses TRBV20-1 and TRBJ2-1; 11 bases fit TRBD2. The CDR3 is 15 amino acids. The germline gives CDR1 DFQATT, CDR2 SNEGSKA (reference sequence). The junction had 10 bases not matched to a gene; V was cut back by 7 bases and J by 5 bases. The CDR3: CSVSSGTSGHNEQFF. In nucleotides, the CDR3 is TGCAGTGTTTCAAGCGGGACTAGCGGACACAATGAGCAGTTCTTC.

In this sample, this clonotype turned up many times. The rearrangement uses TRBV7-2 and TRBJ2-7; 8 nucleotides align to TRBD1. Germline V CDR1 and CDR2: SGHTA, FQGNSA. The junction had 9 bases not matched to a gene; V was cut back by 4 bases and J by 7 bases. This CDR3 is built from 14 residues. This CDR3 is CASSSMDREVEQYF. CDR3 DNA: TGTGCCAGCAGCTCGATGGACAGGGAGGTTGAGCAGTACTTC. Variable domain in full (rest from reference TRBV7-2 and TRBJ2-7): GAGVSQSPSNKVTEKGKDVELRCDPISGHTALYWYRQSLGQGLEFLIYFQGNSAPDKSGLPSDRFSAERTGGSVSTLTIQRTQQEDSAVYLCASSSMDREVEQYFGPGTRLTVT.

The rearrangement uses TRBV27 and TRBJ2-7, with TRBD2 identical over 9 bases. This CDR3 contains 16 residues. Germline CDR1 and CDR2: MNHEY and SMNVEV (reference sequence). Germline trimming cut 5 bases from V and 4 bases from J; bases unmatched to any gene: 12. In DNA, the CDR3 is TGTGCCAGCAGTACCCGGACTAGCGCCCCAATTTACGAGCAGTACGTC. Its protein is CASSTRTSAPIYEQYV.

The chain uses TRBV11-2 and TRBJ1-1, with TRBD1 matching 7 bases. Trimming cost V 5 bases and J 3 bases; bases outside gene matches: 9. Per germline, CDR1 SGHAT and CDR2 FQNNGV. CDR3 length: 15 amino acids. CDR3 sequence reads: CASSPTRGAYTEAFF. Here the CDR3 DNA reads TGTGCCAGCAGCCCGACCAGGGGGGCTTACACTGAAGCTTTCTTT.

This clonotype was observed a handful of times. The chain employs TRBV6-5 and TRBJ1-6, with D unclear. The germline CDR1 and CDR2 sequences are MNHEY and SVGAGI. Trimming took 0 bases from V and 11 from J, leaving 17 bases between them. The CDR3 is made up of 16 amino acids. The chain's CDR3 is CASSYSRRVGETPLHF. The CDR3 DNA follows: TGTGCCAGCAGTTACTCGAGAAGAGTCGGAGAGACACCCCTCCACTTT.

This clonotype was seen a few times. The chain recombines TRBV27 with TRBJ2-7, with D perhaps TRBD1 or TRBD2 (5 bases each). The germline V gene encodes CDR1 MNHEY and CDR2 SMNVEV (reference sequence). V was cut by 2 bases and J by 4 bases, with 12 bases left in between. CDR3 length equals 14 residues. The CDR3 sequence is CASSLGRDLYEQYF. DNA for the CDR3: TGTGCCAGCAGTTTAGGTCGGGACCTATACGAGCAGTACTTC.

In this sample, this clonotype turned up many times. The rearrangement joins TRBV20-1 to TRBJ2-5; TRBD1 matches 7 bases. Trimming at V came to 3 bases and at J to 2 bases, leaving 6 bases not matched to a gene. CDR3 size: 14 residues. Germline lookup yields CDR1 DFQATT and CDR2 SNEGSKA (reference sequence). The CDR3 DNA reads as TGCAGTGCTAGTGACAGGGAACTACAAGAGACCCAGTACTTC. Translation: CSASDRELQETQYF.

This clonotype was counted between two and nine times. V is TRBV7-9 and J is TRBJ2-4; 10 nucleotides agree with TRBD1. The CDR3 spans 15 residues. V trimming: 5 bases; J trimming: 6 bases; junction bases outside the gene matches: 7. Germline CDR1 and CDR2: SEHNR and FQNEAQ (reference sequence). CDR3 nucleotides: TGTGCCAGCAGCCAGGGACAGGGGAGAGGAAACATTCAGTACTTC. Encoded protein: CASSQGQGRGNIQYF.

The genes are TRBV19 and TRBJ1-2, with D perhaps matching TRBD1 (6 bases). Germline values: CDR1 LNHDA, CDR2 SQIVND (reference sequence). The CDR3 is 14 amino acids. The V end was cut by 3 bases, the J end by 7 bases, with 15 bases between. The CDR3 DNA is TGTGCCAGTAGTATTGGCAGGGGAATGGGTGGCTACACCTTC. Translating it yields CASSIGRGMGGYTF. Together with reference TRBV19 and TRBJ1-2, the CDR3 gives the full variable domain: DGGITQSPKYLFRKEGQNVTLSCEQNLNHDAMYWYRQDPGQGLRLIYYSQIVNDFQKGDIAEGYSVSREKKESFPLTVTSAQKNPTAFYLCASSIGRGMGGYTFGSGTRLTVV.

This clonotype was seen more than once but under ten times. J is TRBJ2-7 and V is TRBV29-1; 7 nucleotides align to TRBD2. This CDR3 comprises 15 residues. Trimming cost V 2 bases and J 2 bases; bases outside gene matches: 9. CDR1 is SQVTM, CDR2 ANQGSEA, per germline. The CDR3 nucleotides read TGCAGCGTTGAAATGGGGCGGGGGAACGCCTACGAGCAGTACTTC. The encoded protein is CSVEMGRGNAYEQYF.

This clonotype showed up just a few times. The chain uses TRBV7-8 and TRBJ2-7, with D hard to call. Germline loops: CDR1 SGHVS, CDR2 FQNEAQ. The length of the CDR3 is 13 residues. Trimming shortened V by 1 base and J by 6 bases, and 10 bases separated the two germline ends. The CDR3: CASSLDPGLEQYV. CDR3 sequence (DNA): TGTGCCAGCAGCTTAGATCCGGGTCTCGAGCAGTACGTC.

This clonotype was observed many times. The chain carries TRBV5-1 and TRBJ1-1; the D gene is possibly TRBD1 (5 bases). CDR1 and CDR2 from the germline V gene are SGHRS and YFSETQ. Deletions cut 4 bases from V and 1 base from J, with 8 bases between. This CDR3 comprises 13 residues. CDR3 loop: CASSAGTNTEAFF. The CDR3 coding sequence is TGCGCCAGCAGCGCGGGGACGAACACTGAAGCTTTCTTT.

There are many counts of this clonotype. The chain recombines TRBV5-1 with TRBJ2-5; perhaps TRBD2 as D (5 bases). The CDR3 extends over 13 amino acids. The V end was cut by 2 bases, the J end by 7 bases, with 12 bases between. From germline, CDR1 is SGHRS and CDR2 YFSETQ. The CDR3 nucleotides are TGCGCCAGCAGCTTCGACGGAGAGGGGACCCAGTACTTC. The encoded protein is CASSFDGEGTQYF.